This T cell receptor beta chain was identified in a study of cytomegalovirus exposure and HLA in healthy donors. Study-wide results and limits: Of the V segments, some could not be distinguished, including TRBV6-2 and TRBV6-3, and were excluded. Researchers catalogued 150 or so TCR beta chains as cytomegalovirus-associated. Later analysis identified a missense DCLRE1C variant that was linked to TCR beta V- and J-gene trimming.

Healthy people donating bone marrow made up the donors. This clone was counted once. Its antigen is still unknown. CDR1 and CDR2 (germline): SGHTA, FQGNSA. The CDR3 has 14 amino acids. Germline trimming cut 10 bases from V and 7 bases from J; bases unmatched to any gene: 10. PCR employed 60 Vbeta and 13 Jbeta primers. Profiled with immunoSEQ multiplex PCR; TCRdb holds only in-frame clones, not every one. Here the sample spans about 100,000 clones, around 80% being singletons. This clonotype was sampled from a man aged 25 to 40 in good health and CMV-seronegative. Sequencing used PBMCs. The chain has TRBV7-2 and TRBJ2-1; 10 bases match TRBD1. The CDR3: CANSGTGARNEQFF. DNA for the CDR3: TGTGCCAACTCCGGGACAGGGGCGCGGAATGAGCAGTTCTTC.